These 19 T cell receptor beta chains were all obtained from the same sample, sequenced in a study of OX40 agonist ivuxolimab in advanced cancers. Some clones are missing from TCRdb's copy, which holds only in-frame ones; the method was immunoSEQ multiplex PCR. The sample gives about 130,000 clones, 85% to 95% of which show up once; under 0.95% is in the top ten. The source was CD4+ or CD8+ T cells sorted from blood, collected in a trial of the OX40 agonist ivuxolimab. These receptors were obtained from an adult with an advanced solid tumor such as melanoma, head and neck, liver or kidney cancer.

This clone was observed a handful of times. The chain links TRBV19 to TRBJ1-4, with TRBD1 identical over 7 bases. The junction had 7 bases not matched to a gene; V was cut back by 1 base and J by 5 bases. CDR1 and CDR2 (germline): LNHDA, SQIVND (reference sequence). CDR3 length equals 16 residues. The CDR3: CASSIARTGPNEKLFF. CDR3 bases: TGTGCCAGTAGTATAGCCCGGACAGGTCCGAATGAAAAACTGTTTTTT.

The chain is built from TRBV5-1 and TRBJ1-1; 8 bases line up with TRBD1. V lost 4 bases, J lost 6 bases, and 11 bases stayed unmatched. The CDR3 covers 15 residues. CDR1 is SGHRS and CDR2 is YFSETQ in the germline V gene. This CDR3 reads CASSSLGQGTSEAFF. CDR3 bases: TGCGCCAGCAGCAGTTTAGGACAGGGAACTTCTGAAGCTTTCTTT.

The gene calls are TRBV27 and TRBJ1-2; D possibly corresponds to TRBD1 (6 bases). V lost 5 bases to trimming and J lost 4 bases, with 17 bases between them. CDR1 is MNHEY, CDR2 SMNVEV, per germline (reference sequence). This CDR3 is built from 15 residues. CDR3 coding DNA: TGTGCCAGCAGTCCTCAGGGGCAGGTCGGCTATGGCTACACCTTC. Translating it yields CASSPQGQVGYGYTF.

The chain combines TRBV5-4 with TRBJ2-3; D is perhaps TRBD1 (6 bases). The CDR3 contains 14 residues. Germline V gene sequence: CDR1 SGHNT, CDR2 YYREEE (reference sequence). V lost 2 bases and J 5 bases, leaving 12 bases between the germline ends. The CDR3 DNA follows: TGTGCCAGCAGCTTTTATTCCAGGGGAGATACGCAGTATTTT. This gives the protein CASSFYSRGDTQYF.

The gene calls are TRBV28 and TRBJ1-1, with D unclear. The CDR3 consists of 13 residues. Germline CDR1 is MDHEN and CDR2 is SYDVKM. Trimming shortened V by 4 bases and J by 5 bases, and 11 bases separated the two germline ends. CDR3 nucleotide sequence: TGTGCCAGCAGTTGGTTCCGAACGACTGAAGCTTTCTTT. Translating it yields CASSWFRTTEAFF. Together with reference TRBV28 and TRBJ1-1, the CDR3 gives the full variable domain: DVKVTQSSRYLVKRTGEKVFLECVQDMDHENMFWYRQDPGLGLRLIYFSYDVKMKEKGDIPEGYSVSREKKERFSLILESASTNQTSMYLCASSWFRTTEAFFGQGTRLTVV.

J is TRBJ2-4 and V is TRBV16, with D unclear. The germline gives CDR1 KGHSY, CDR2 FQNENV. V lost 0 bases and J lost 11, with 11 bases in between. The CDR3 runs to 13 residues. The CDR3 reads CASSQSVREVQYF. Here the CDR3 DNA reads TGTGCCAGCAGCCAATCGGTAAGGGAAGTTCAGTACTTC.

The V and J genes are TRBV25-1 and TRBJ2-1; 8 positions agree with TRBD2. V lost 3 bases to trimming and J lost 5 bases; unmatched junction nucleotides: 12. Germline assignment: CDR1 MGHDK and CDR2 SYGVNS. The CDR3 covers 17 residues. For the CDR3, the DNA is TGTGCCAGCAGTGACCGAAGCCCTAGCGGGCACAACAATGAGCAGTTCTTC. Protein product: CASSDRSPSGHNNEQFF.

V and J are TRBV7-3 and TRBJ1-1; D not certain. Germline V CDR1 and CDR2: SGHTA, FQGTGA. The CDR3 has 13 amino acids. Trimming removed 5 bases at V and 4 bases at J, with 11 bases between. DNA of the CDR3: TGTGCCAGCAGCCCCCGCTATGGCACTGAAGCTTTCTTT. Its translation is CASSPRYGTEAFF. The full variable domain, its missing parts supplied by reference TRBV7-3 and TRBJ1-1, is GAGVSQTPSNKVTEKGKYVELRCDPISGHTALYWYRQSLGQGPEFLIYFQGTGAADDSGLPNDRFFAVRPEGSVSTLKIQRTERGDSAVYLCASSPRYGTEAFFGQGTRLTVV.

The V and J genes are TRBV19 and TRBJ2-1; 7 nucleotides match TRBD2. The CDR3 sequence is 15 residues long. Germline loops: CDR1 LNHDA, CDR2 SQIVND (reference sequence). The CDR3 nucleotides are TGTGCGAGTCGGGGGGATAGCGGCAGGGCTCGTGAGCAGTTCTTC. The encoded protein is CASRGDSGRAREQFF.

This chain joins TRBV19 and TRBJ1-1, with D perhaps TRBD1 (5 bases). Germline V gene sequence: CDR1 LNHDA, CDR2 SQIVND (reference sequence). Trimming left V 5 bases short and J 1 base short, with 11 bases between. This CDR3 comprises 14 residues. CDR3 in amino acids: CASSLQGGNTEAFF. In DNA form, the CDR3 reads TGTGCCAGTAGTTTGCAGGGAGGGAACACTGAAGCTTTCTTT. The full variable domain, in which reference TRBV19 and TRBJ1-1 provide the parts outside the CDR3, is DGGITQSPKYLFRKEGQNVTLSCEQNLNHDAMYWYRQDPGQGLRLIYYSQIVNDFQKGDIAEGYSVSREKKESFPLTVTSAQKNPTAFYLCASSLQGGNTEAFFGQGTRLTVV.

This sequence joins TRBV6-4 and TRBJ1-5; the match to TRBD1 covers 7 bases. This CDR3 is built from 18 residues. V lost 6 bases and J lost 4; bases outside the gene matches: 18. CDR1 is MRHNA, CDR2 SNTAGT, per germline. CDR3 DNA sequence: TGTGCCAGCAGCCCCTACAACGACAGGGTTCACCCTAATCAGCCCCAGCATTTT. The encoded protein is CASSPYNDRVHPNQPQHF.

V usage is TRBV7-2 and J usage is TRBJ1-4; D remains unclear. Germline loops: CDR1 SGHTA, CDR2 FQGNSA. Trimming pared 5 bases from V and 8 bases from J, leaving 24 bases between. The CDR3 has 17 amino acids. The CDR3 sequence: CASSRQHLGVEGEKLFF. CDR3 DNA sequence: TGTGCCAGCAGCCGACAACATCTCGGTGTGGAAGGGGAAAAACTGTTTTTT.

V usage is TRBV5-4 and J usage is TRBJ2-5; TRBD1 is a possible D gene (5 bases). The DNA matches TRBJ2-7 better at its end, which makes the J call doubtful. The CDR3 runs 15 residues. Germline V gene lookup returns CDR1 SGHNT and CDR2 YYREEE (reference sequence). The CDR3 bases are TGTGCCAGCAGCTGGCAGGGCTTCGGTCCCTACGAGCAGTACTTC. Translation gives CASSWQGFGPYEQYF.

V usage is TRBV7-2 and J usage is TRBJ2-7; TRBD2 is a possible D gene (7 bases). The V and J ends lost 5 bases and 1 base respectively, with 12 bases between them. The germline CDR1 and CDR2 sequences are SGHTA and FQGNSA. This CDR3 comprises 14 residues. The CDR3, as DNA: TGTGCCAGCAGCCTACAGGGAGGGTCCTACGAGCAGTACTTC. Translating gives CASSLQGGSYEQYF.

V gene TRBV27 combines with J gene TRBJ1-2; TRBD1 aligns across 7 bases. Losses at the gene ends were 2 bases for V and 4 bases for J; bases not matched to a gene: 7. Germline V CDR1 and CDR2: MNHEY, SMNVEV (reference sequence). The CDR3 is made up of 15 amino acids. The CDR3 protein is CASSLTTGAVYGYTF. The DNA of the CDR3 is TGTGCCAGCAGTTTAACCACAGGGGCGGTCTATGGCTACACCTTC.

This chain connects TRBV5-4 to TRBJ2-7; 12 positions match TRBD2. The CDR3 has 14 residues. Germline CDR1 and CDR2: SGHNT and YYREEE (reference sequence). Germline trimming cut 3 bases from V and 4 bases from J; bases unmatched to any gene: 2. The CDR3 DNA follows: TGTGCCAGCAGCTCCGGACTAGCGGGATACGAGCAGTACTTC. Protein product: CASSSGLAGYEQYF.

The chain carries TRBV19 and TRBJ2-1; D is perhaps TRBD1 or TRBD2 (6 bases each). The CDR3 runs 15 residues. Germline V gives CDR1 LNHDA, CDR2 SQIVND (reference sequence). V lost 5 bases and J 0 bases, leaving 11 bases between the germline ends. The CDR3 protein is CASSAGHNSYNEQFF. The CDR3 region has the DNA TGTGCCAGTAGTGCGGGACACAACTCCTACAATGAGCAGTTCTTC.

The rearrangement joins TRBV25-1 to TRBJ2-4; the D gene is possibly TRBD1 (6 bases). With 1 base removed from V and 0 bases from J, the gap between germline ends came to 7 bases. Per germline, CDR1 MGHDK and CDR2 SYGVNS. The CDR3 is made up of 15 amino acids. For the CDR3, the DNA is TGTGCCAGCAGTGAATCAGGGGTAGCCAAAAACATTCAGTACTTC. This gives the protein CASSESGVAKNIQYF.

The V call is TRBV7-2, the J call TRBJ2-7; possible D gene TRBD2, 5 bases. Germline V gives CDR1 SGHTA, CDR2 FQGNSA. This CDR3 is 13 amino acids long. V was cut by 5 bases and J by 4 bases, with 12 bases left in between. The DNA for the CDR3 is TGTGCCAGCAGCCGAGACGGGGATTACGAGCAGTACTTC. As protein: CASSRDGDYEQYF.